This T cell receptor (beta chain) was found in a study of blood T cells in healthy people across ages. Looked up from germline, CDR1 is ENHRY and CDR2 is SYGVKD. The V gene lost 6 bases and the J gene lost 1 base, with 9 bases spanning the gap. There are 14 residues in the CDR3. A J-beta primer mix and a sample-barcoded 5' primer were used in a second PCR of roughly 6 to 12 cycles. TCRdb passed the 5' RACE reads through MiXCR, listing each CDR3 protein once. In the table there are around 1.5 million distinct CDR3 sequences, approximately 42% of which are singletons. Source material: blood. The source of this sequence is a young woman in good health. V usage is TRBV10-3 and J usage is TRBJ2-2; the D is unclear. In nucleotides, the CDR3 is TGTGCCATCAGGCTTTCAAGGAACACCGGGGAGCTGTTTTTT. Protein product: CAIRLSRNTGELFF.